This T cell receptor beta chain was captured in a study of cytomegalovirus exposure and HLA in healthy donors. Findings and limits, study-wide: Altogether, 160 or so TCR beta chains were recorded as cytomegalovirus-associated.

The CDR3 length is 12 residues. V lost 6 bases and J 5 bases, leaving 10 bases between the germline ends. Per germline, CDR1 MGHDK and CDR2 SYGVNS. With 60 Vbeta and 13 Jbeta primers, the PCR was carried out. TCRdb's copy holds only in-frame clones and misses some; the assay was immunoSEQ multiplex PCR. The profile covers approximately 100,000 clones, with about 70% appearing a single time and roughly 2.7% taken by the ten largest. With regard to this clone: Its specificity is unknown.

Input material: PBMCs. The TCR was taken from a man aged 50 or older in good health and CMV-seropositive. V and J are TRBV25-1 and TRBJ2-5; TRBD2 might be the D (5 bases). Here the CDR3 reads CASRSTGETQYF. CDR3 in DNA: TGTGCCAGCAGGTCCACGGGGGAGACCCAGTACTTC.